This T cell receptor (beta chain) was captured in a study of identical twins. TCRdb processed the 5' RACE reads anew with MiXCR; each CDR3 protein has one entry. The sample carries under 350,000 distinct CDR3 sequences, 9.5% recorded once. The CDR3 contains 15 residues. Germline lookup yields CDR1 LGHNT and CDR2 FRNRAP. V was pared by 2 bases and J by 3 bases, with 13 bases between. This clonotype was picked up a small number of times. Its antigen is unidentified. Study results and caveats: Conclusions were drawn cross-sectionally by statistical analysis, without following the same donors.

Only healthy Caucasians were enrolled as donors. The sample was also reused in another study, on yellow fever vaccine responses in identical twins. That report adds: Twins' vaccine T cell response reportedly seemed partly convergent, partly personalized.

This TCR derives from a woman aged 18-29 years in good health. Sequenced material: CD8+ T cells sorted from blood. The V and J genes are TRBV12-5 and TRBJ1-1; maybe TRBD1 (5 bases). The CDR3 DNA follows: TGTGCTAGTGGTTTGTTCACCGGGGCCTACACTGAAGCTTTCTTT. Translation: CASGLFTGAYTEAFF.